This T cell receptor beta chain was sequenced during a study of blood T cell repertoires in COVID-19 (dated by TCRdb to the early 2020s). Some background on the complete study: Collaborator samples came from the United States, Italy and Spain and covered acute and convalescent phases of COVID-19. The prospective study material was composed of cDNA or gDNA derived from T cells, B-cell-depleted T cells, or PBMCs. Where available, HLA class I and class II types were obtained from metadata supplied by the sample provider rather than from assay-based typing. A freely available public database, intended as a resource for researchers studying the immune response to SARS-CoV-2, is where the repertoires were released. The sample metadata nearly always contained a de-identified subject ID, COVID-19 status, age in years and sex. The samples were drawn from the first 160 participants of the ongoing ImmuneRACE study and from about 1,200 subjects provided by 6 global collaborators. Deeply sampled blood TCRbeta repertoires from subjects exposed to, actively infected with, or recovered from COVID-19 were included in the dataset.

Overall results and qualifications from the work: The quantity of clinical and demographic metadata differed by source and by participant and was supplied without curation.

TCRbeta CDR3 regions were amplified from genomic DNA by means of the immunoSEQ Assay, a bias-controlled multiplex PCR. For the original study's pipeline: Nucleated cell counts per sample were estimated from amplification of reference gene primers within the assay. Sequence reads were collapsed and filtered to measure the absolute abundance of every unique TCRbeta CDR3 rearrangement. Productive Simpson clonality was computed per sample as the square root of Simpson's diversity index over productive rearrangements. Not all clones reach the TCRdb copy of this immuneACCESS table, which keeps in-frame sequences only. Checked studies attribute under half of the gap to unresolved V genes and leave the rest unexplained. D and trimming come from the DNA, and the V and J calls and clone size come from that table. This sample is represented by about 29,000 clones; about 80% of them were singletons. The ten most abundant clones make up 35% to 55% of the sample.

The CDR3, cysteine through phenylalanine, is 15 amino acids long. The only DNA kept is the CDR3, 45 bases in frame from the first base. The junction shows trimming of 1 base on V and 0 bases on J, plus 7 bases between the germline ends. CDR1 is given as SGHAT and CDR2 as FQNNGV, both from the germline V gene. As to this clone: What antigen it recognizes has not been identified. No base quality information exists; no much larger clone differs at one position.

Each collaborating institution followed its own protocols to collect whole blood in K2EDTA tubes. For TCRbeta analysis, collaborator samples were shipped as frozen whole blood, as isolated PBMCs, or as DNA extracted from either sample type. The V gene is TRBV11-2 and the J gene is TRBJ1-3; no confident D gene assignment can be made. The sequencing sample was made of peripheral blood. This clonotype originated in a woman aged 70-85 years with acute or convalescent COVID-19. The bases read TGTGCCAGCAGCTTAGGAGGGAGCTCTGGAAACACCATATATTTT. Its translation reads: CASSLGGSSGNTIYF. Where the CDR3 stops, the reference TRBV11-2 and TRBJ1-3 genes take over; the full variable domain is EAGVAQSPRYKIIEKRQSVAFWCNPISGHATLYWYQQILGQGPKLLIQFQNNGVVDDSQLPKDRFSAERLKGVDSTLKIQPAKLEDSAVYLCASSLGGSSGNTIYFGEGSWLTVV.